The 2 T cell receptor beta chains given below trace back to one sample, sequenced in a study of blood T cell repertoires in COVID-19. Produced via immunoSEQ multiplex PCR; TCRdb's table is partial and in-frame only. Here the sample spans about 160,000 clones, around 84% being singletons. Sequenced input: peripheral blood. The receptor set was obtained from a man in his forties or fifties with active or convalescent COVID-19.

V and J are TRBV5-4 and TRBJ2-5; 8 bases line up with TRBD1. The CDR3 loop spans 14 amino acids. From germline, CDR1 is SGHNT and CDR2 YYREEE (reference sequence). V shed 0 bases and J 4 bases; nucleotides not matched to a gene: 2. The CDR3 here is CASSLAGGRETQYF. The CDR3 coding sequence is TGTGCCAGCAGCTTGGCAGGGGGCCGAGAGACCCAGTACTTC.

V and J are TRBV6-6 and TRBJ1-6, with 7 bases matching TRBD1. The V gene's germline CDR1 is MNHNY and CDR2 SVGAGI (reference sequence). V shed 4 bases, J shed 2 bases, and the junction held 2 bases outside the gene matches. The length of the CDR3 is 15 residues. CDR3 nucleotide sequence: TGTGCCAGCAGTTTTGGGACAGCCTATAATTCACCCCTCCACTTT. It codes for CASSFGTAYNSPLHF.